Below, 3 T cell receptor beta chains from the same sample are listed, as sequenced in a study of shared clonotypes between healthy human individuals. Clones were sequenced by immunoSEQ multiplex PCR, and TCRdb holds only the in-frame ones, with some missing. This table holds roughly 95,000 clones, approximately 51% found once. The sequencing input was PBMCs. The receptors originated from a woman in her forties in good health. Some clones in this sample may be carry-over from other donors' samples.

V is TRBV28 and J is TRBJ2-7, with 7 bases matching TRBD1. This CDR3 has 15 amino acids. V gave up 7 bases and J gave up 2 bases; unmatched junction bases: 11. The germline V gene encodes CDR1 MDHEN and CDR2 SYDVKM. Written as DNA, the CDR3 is TGTGCCAGCAACACTATAGGGGGCCCTACCTACGAGCAGTACTTC. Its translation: CASNTIGGPTYEQYF. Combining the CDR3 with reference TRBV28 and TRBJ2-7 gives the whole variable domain DVKVTQSSRYLVKRTGEKVFLECVQDMDHENMFWYRQDPGLGLRLIYFSYDVKMKEKGDIPEGYSVSREKKERFSLILESASTNQTSMYLCASNTIGGPTYEQYFGPGTRLTVT.

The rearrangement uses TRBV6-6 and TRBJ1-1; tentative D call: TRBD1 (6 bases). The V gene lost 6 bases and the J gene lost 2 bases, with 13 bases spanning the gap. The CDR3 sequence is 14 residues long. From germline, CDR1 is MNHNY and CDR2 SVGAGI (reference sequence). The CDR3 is CASSLATGNTEAFF. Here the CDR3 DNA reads TGTGCCAGCAGCCTAGCGACAGGCAACACTGAAGCTTTCTTT.

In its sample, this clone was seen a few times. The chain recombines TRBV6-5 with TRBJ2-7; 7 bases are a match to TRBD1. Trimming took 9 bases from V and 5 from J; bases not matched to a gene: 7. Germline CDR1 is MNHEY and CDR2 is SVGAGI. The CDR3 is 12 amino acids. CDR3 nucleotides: TGTGCCAGTCAGGGGACAGTGAACGAGCAGTACTTC. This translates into CASQGTVNEQYF.